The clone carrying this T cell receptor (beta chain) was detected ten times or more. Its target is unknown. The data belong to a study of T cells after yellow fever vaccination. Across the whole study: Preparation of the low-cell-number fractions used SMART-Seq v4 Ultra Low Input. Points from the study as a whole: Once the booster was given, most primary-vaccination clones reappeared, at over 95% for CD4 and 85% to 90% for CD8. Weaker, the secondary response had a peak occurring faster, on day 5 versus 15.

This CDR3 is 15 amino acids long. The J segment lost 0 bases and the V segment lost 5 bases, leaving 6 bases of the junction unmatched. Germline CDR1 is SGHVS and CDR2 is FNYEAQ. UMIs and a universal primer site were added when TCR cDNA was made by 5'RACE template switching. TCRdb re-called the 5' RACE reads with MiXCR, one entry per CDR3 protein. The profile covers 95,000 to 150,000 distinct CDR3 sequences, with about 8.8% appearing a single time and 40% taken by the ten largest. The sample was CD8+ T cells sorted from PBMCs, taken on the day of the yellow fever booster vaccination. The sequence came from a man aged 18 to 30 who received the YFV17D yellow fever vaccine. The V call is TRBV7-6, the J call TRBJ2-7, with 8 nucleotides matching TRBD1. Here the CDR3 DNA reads TGTGCCAGCAGCGCAGGACAGGGACACTCCTACGAGCAGTACTTC. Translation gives CASSAGQGHSYEQYF. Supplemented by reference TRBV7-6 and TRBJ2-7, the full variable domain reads GAGVSQSPRYKVTKRGQDVALRCDPISGHVSLYWYRQALGQGPEFLTYFNYEAQQDKSGLPNDRFSAERPEGSISTLTIQRTEQRDSAMYRCASSAGQGHSYEQYFGPGTRLTVT.